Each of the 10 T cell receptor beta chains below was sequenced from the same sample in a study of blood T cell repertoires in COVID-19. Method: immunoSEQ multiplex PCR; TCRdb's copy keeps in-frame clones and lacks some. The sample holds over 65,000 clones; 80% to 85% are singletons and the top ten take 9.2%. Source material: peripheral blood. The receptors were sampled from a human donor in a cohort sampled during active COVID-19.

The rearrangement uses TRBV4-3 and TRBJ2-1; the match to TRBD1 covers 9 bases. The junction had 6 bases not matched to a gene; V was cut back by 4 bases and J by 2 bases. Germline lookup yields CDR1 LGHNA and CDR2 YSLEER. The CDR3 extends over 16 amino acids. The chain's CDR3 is CASSPRGQGPYNEQFF. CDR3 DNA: TGCGCCAGCAGCCCCAGAGGACAGGGGCCCTACAATGAGCAGTTCTTC.

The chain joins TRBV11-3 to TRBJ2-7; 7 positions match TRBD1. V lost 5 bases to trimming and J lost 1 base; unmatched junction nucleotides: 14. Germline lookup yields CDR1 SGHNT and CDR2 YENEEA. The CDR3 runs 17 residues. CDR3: CASSRDRDPLRSYEQYF. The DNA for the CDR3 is TGTGCCAGCAGCCGTGACAGGGATCCCCTGAGGTCCTACGAGCAGTACTTC. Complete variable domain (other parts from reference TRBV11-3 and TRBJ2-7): EAGVVQSPRYKIIEKKQPVAFWCNPISGHNTLYWYLQNLGQGPELLIRYENEEAVDDSQLPKDRFSAERLKGVDSTLKIQPAELGDSAVYLCASSRDRDPLRSYEQYFGPGTRLTVT.

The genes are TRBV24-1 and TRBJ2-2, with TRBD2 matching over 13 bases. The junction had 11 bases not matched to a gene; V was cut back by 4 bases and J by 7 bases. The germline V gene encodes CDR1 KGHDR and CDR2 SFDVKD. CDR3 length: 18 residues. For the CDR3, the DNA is TGTGCCACCAGTGACCGCCGGACTAGCGGGAGACGGGACGGGGAGCTGTTTTTT. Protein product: CATSDRRTSGRRDGELFF.

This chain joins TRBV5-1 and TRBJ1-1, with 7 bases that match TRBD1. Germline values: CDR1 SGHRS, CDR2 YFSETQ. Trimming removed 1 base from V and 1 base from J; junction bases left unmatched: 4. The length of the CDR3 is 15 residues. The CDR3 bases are TGCGCCAGCAGCTTGTCCGGGACAGAGAACACTGAAGCTTTCTTT. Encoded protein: CASSLSGTENTEAFF.

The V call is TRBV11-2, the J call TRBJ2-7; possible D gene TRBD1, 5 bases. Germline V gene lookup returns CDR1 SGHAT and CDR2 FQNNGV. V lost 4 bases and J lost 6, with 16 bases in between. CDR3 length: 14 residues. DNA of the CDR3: TGTGCCAGCAGCTCCCCCCGGACAACTCTCGAGCAGTACTTC. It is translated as CASSSPRTTLEQYF.

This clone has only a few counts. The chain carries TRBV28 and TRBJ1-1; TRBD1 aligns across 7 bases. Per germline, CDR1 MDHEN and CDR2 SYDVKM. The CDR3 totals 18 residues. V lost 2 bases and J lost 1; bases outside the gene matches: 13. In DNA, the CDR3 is TGTGCCAGCAGTTTACTCCGTTTCGACAGGGCGGGGAACACTGAAGCTTTCTTT. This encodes CASSLLRFDRAGNTEAFF.

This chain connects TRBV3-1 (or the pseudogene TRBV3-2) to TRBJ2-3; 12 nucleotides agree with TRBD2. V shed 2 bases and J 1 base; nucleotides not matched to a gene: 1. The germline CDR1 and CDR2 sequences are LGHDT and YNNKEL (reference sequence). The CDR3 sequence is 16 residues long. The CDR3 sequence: CASSQRLAGGTDTQYF. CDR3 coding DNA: TGTGCCAGCAGCCAACGACTAGCGGGAGGCACAGATACGCAGTATTTT.

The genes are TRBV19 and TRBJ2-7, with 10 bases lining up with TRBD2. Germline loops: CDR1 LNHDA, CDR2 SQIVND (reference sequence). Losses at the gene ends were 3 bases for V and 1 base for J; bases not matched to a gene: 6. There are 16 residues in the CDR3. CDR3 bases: TGTGCCAGTAGTATTACTAGCGGGAACCCGTCCTACGAGCAGTACTTC. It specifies CASSITSGNPSYEQYF.

CDR3 nucleotide sequence: TGTGCCAGCAGTTCCTTCCCCACAGATACGCAGTATTTT. Residues: CASSSFPTDTQYF. The chain combines TRBV27 with TRBJ2-3; D unresolved. Germline V lookup: CDR1 MNHEY, CDR2 SMNVEV (reference sequence). V shed 4 bases and J shed 2 bases, with 7 bases lying between them. The CDR3 has 13 residues.

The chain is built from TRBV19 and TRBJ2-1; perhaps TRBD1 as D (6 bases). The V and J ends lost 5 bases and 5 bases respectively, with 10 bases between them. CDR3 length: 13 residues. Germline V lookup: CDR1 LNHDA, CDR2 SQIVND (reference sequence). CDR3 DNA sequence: TGTGCCAGTAGTCGGGACAACGACAATGAGCAGTTCTTC. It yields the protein CASSRDNDNEQFF. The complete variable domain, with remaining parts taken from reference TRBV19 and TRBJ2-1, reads DGGITQSPKYLFRKEGQNVTLSCEQNLNHDAMYWYRQDPGQGLRLIYYSQIVNDFQKGDIAEGYSVSREKKESFPLTVTSAQKNPTAFYLCASSRDNDNEQFFGPGTRLTVL.